Given below is one T cell receptor (beta chain) in context. Its antigen is as yet unknown. This sample was taken from a study of T cell responses to AZD1222 COVID-19 vaccine. Broader study findings: Reports indicate that nearly half of spike-specific TCRs are directed at unmutated variant regions. The donor cohort was predominantly white British with a female majority, and clonal diversity may have been underestimated.

Using immunoSEQ multiplex PCR, the repertoire was profiled, and TCRdb retains in-frame clones only, with some absent. The repertoire holds about 110,000 clones, with approximately 90% as singletons. Germline CDR1 and CDR2: SGHVS and FQNEAQ. Unmatched junction bases numbered 4, after V lost 4 bases and J lost 5 bases. The CDR3 is made up of 14 amino acids. The V gene is TRBV7-8, the J gene TRBJ2-5; 10 positions match TRBD1. This sequence was found in an adult in good health. The specimen was peripheral blood, collected on day 0 of AZD1222 vaccination. CDR3 amino acids: CASSSRQGAETQYF. DNA of the CDR3: TGTGCCAGCAGCTCGAGACAGGGGGCGGAGACCCAGTACTTC.